This T cell receptor (beta chain) was sequenced for a study of cytomegalovirus exposure and HLA in healthy donors. Points from the study as a whole: Some TCR beta chains (more than 150 of them) were listed as cytomegalovirus-associated.

The CDR3 extends over 14 amino acids. Trimming stripped 3 bases from V and 3 bases from J, with 10 bases between. The V gene's germline CDR1 is MDHEN and CDR2 SYDVKM. This clone was observed a few times. Its matching antigen is unknown. Researchers ran the PCR with 60 Vbeta and 13 Jbeta primers. The method was immunoSEQ multiplex PCR; TCRdb's version includes in-frame clones alone and lacks a portion of them. The repertoire holds about 99,000 clones, around 80% seen once, with about 1.7% in the top ten. The J gene is TRBJ2-3, the V gene TRBV28; D is possibly TRBD2 (6 bases). Sequencing was carried out using PBMCs. The TCR was taken from a woman between 35 and 50 years old in good health and CMV-seronegative. CDR3 in DNA: TGTGCCAGCAGTTTCCCAGGGAGGACAGATACGCAGTATTTT. Translation gives CASSFPGRTDTQYF.